One sample yielded the 22 T cell receptor beta chains listed below, sequenced in a study of multiple sclerosis patients with progressive multifocal leukoencephalopathy. Time point given: approximately twelve months of natalizumab therapy. The data were produced by immunoSEQ multiplex PCR, yet TCRdb's version contains in-frame clones alone and is incomplete. This sample carries around 25,000 clones, less than 95% of them seen once, and the ten largest clones take approximately 2.3%. The source was PBMCs, collected from a patient treated with natalizumab. Receptor source: a man aged 30 to 39 with multiple sclerosis.

This clone showed up just a few times. The V call is TRBV2, the J call TRBJ1-1, with TRBD1 as a possible D gene (5 bases). The V gene lost 10 bases and the J gene lost 6 bases, with 9 bases spanning the gap. Germline values: CDR1 SNHLY, CDR2 FYNNEI. CDR3 length equals 10 residues. CDR3 in amino acids: CATRVSEAFF. The CDR3 DNA is TGTGCCACCAGGGTATCTGAAGCTTTCTTT.

V usage is TRBV7-2 and J usage is TRBJ1-2, with D uncertain. The length of the CDR3 is 13 residues. V shed 1 base and J shed 3 bases, with 6 bases lying between them. Germline V gene data show CDR1 as SGHTA and CDR2 as FQGNSA. The CDR3 region is CASSLGPDYGYTF. The DNA for the CDR3 is TGTGCCAGCAGCTTAGGGCCAGACTATGGCTACACCTTC.

The chain uses TRBV30 and TRBJ2-1; 7 nucleotides line up with TRBD2. CDR1 GTSNPN and CDR2 SVGIG come from the germline V gene (reference sequence). The CDR3 consists of 15 residues. Unmatched junction bases numbered 9, after V lost 3 bases and J lost 4 bases. The CDR3 nucleotides read TGTGCCTGGAGCCCCCGGGGAGGGACGTACAATGAGCAGTTCTTC. The encoded protein is CAWSPRGGTYNEQFF.

J is TRBJ2-7 and V is TRBV7-2; D not resolved. The CDR3 contains 14 residues. Germline loops: CDR1 SGHTA, CDR2 FQGNSA. V lost 3 bases to trimming and J lost 0 bases, with 9 bases between them. The CDR3 loop reads CASSLDGSSYEQYV. Here the CDR3 DNA reads TGTGCCAGCAGCTTGGACGGTAGCTCCTACGAGCAGTACGTC.

The rearrangement links TRBV11-2 to TRBJ2-1; D may correspond to TRBD1 or TRBD2 (5 bases each). The CDR3 loop spans 17 amino acids. V lost 6 bases to trimming and J lost 0 bases, with 18 bases between them. The V gene's germline CDR1 is SGHAT and CDR2 FQNNGV. The CDR3 protein is CASSSLEGLSSYNEQFF. Written as DNA, the CDR3 is TGTGCCAGCAGTTCCCTCGAGGGGCTTAGCTCCTACAATGAGCAGTTCTTC.

This chain connects TRBV11-2 to TRBJ1-2; possibly TRBD1 for D (6 bases). The CDR3 sequence is 13 residues long. V lost 5 bases, J lost 2 bases, and 9 bases lay in between. Germline V gene sequence: CDR1 SGHAT, CDR2 FQNNGV. CDR3 protein: CASSPDRNYGYTF. As DNA, the CDR3 is TGTGCCAGCAGCCCCGACAGGAACTATGGCTACACCTTC.

This chain connects TRBV4-1 to TRBJ2-3, with 8 positions matching TRBD2. Germline CDR1 and CDR2: MGHRA and YSYEKL. Losses at the gene ends were 1 base for V and 4 bases for J; bases not matched to a gene: 7. The CDR3 is 16 residues long. As DNA, the CDR3 is TGCGCCAGCAGCCAAGGTAGCGGGAAACGGGCAGATACGCAGTATTTT. Its translation is CASSQGSGKRADTQYF.

This chain connects TRBV6-6 to TRBJ2-5; tentative D call: TRBD2 (6 bases). The CDR3 extends over 11 amino acids. The V and J ends lost 5 bases and 11 bases respectively, with 12 bases between them. Per the germline V gene, CDR1 is MNHNY and CDR2 is SVGAGI (reference sequence). The CDR3: CASSDAREQYF. The CDR3 DNA reads as TGTGCCAGCAGTGATGCTCGGGAGCAGTACTTC.

This chain uses TRBV2 with TRBJ2-5; 14 nucleotides align to TRBD2. Germline V CDR1 and CDR2: SNHLY, FYNNEI. CDR3 length equals 17 residues. V shed 3 bases and J 6 bases; nucleotides not matched to a gene: 9. The CDR3 nucleotides are TGTGCCAGCAGTGAGGCGACTAGCGGGAGGGTCACGAAGACCCAGTACTTC. This encodes CASSEATSGRVTKTQYF.

V and J are TRBV25-1 and TRBJ2-1; D gene uncertain. The germline gives CDR1 MGHDK, CDR2 SYGVNS. The CDR3 is 17 amino acids. Trimming cost V 4 bases and J 0 bases, with 16 bases left between them. The CDR3 protein is CASSVHGPLSSYNEQFF. The CDR3 nucleotides read TGTGCCAGCAGTGTCCATGGACCCTTGAGCTCCTACAATGAGCAGTTCTTC.

This chain links TRBV2 with TRBJ2-7; D perhaps matches TRBD2 (6 bases). The ends were cut back, 2 bases at V and 6 bases at J, with 20 bases in the middle. The germline V gene has CDR1 SNHLY and CDR2 FYNNEI. The CDR3 runs 16 residues. The CDR3 sequence: CASSELGEAIPREQYV. DNA of the CDR3: TGTGCCAGCAGTGAATTGGGGGAGGCCATCCCCCGCGAGCAGTACGTC.

The chain recombines TRBV27 with TRBJ2-1; 10 bases match TRBD1. V was pared by 4 bases and J by 9 bases, with 9 bases of the junction left unmatched. Germline V gives CDR1 MNHEY, CDR2 SMNVEV (reference sequence). The CDR3 contains 15 residues. This CDR3 reads CASSSQWDRGGEQFF. In DNA, the CDR3 is TGTGCCAGCAGTTCTCAATGGGACAGGGGTGGTGAGCAGTTCTTC.

The V and J genes are TRBV10-1 and TRBJ2-1; 9 bases fit TRBD2. Germline-derived CDR1 and CDR2 are WNHNN and SYGVQD (reference sequence). Trimming at V came to 7 bases and at J to 8 bases, leaving 9 bases not matched to a gene. This CDR3 contains 14 residues. The CDR3 DNA reads as TGCGCCAGCAACACAGTAGCGGGAGTAGATGAGCAGTTCTTC. Encoded protein: CASNTVAGVDEQFF.

V and J are TRBV7-9 and TRBJ2-2; no firm D call. This CDR3 contains 13 residues. The V gene lost 8 bases and the J gene lost 0 bases, with 7 bases spanning the gap. Looked up from germline, CDR1 is SEHNR and CDR2 is FQNEAQ (reference sequence). For the CDR3, the DNA is TGTGCCAGCGCGACACCGAACACCGGGGAGCTGTTTTTT. It specifies CASATPNTGELFF.

The chain is built from TRBV11-2 and TRBJ2-7; D might be TRBD2 (6 bases). The germline V gene encodes CDR1 SGHAT and CDR2 FQNNGV. There are 15 residues in the CDR3. V was trimmed by 4 bases and J by 4 bases, leaving 17 bases between them. CDR3 nucleotide sequence: TGTGCCAGCAGCTCGATGTGGAGGGGCGCGTACGAGCAGTACTTC. Residues: CASSSMWRGAYEQYF.

The chain uses TRBV6-6 and TRBJ2-7; no clear D. Germline V gene data show CDR1 as MNHNY and CDR2 as SVGAGI (reference sequence). This CDR3 is 13 amino acids long. V was shortened by 0 bases and J by 0 bases, with 3 bases between the two germline ends. The CDR3 DNA follows: TGTGCCAGCAGTTACTCTAGCTCCTACGAGCAGTACGTC. This sequence encodes CASSYSSSYEQYV.

A word on this clone: This CDR3 is also generated by other DNA sequences in the sample. V usage is TRBV30 and J usage is TRBJ2-7; 7 bases agree with TRBD1. CDR1 is GTSNPN and CDR2 is SVGIG in the germline V gene (reference sequence). V lost 0 bases and J lost 2; bases outside the gene matches: 7. CDR3 size: 15 residues. CDR3 sequence (DNA): TGTGCCTGGAGTGTATGGCAGGGGGTCGCCTACGAGCAGTACTTC. Amino acid sequence: CAWSVWQGVAYEQYF.

The chain uses TRBV7-8 and TRBJ2-2; TRBD1 agrees at 10 bases. This CDR3 contains 15 residues. V gave up 7 bases and J gave up 6 bases; unmatched junction bases: 8. CDR1 is SGHVS and CDR2 is FQNEAQ in the germline V gene. DNA for the CDR3: TGTGCCAGCAAAAGGGACAGGGGATTAGCCGGGGAGCTGTTTTTT. This sequence encodes CASKRDRGLAGELFF.

The V call is TRBV7-2, the J call TRBJ2-7, with TRBD1 matching over 12 bases. The trim removed 5 bases at V and 7 bases at J, leaving 9 bases unmatched. This CDR3 contains 15 residues. Germline CDR1 reads SGHTA; CDR2 reads FQGNSA. The CDR3 loop is CASSQGQGAQEEQYF. CDR3 nucleotide sequence: TGTGCCAGCAGCCAGGGACAGGGGGCGCAGGAGGAGCAGTACTTC. Filled out from reference TRBV7-2 and TRBJ2-7, the complete variable domain reads GAGVSQSPSNKVTEKGKDVELRCDPISGHTALYWYRQSLGQGLEFLIYFQGNSAPDKSGLPSDRFSAERTGGSVSTLTIQRTQQEDSAVYLCASSQGQGAQEEQYFGPGTRLTVT.

The chain uses TRBV6-6 and TRBJ2-7; TRBD1 matches 10 bases. Germline V gene lookup returns CDR1 MNHNY and CDR2 SVGAGI (reference sequence). The CDR3 contains 14 residues. Germline trimming cut 7 bases from V and 2 bases from J; bases unmatched to any gene: 5. The DNA for the CDR3 is TGTGCCAGCACCAGGACAGGGGGACCCTACGAGCAGTACGTC. It codes for CASTRTGGPYEQYV.

The chain carries TRBV30 and TRBJ1-4; possibly TRBD1 for D (6 bases). The CDR3 consists of 14 residues. V shed 2 bases and J shed 7 bases, with 14 bases lying between them. In germline, CDR1 is GTSNPN, CDR2 SVGIG (reference sequence). The DNA of the CDR3 is TGTGCCTGGAGTTACCGGGACACCGGTGAAAAACTGTTTTTT. Its protein is CAWSYRDTGEKLFF.

The chain combines TRBV30 with TRBJ1-3; no clear D gene. Germline values: CDR1 GTSNPN, CDR2 SVGIG (reference sequence). The CDR3 contains 16 residues. The V end lost 4 bases, the J end lost 5 bases, and 21 bases lay between the germline ends. For the CDR3, the DNA is TGTGCCTGGACCCCCCCGGGGTTGGGTCGTAGAAACACCATATATTTT. Residues: CAWTPPGLGRRNTIYF.